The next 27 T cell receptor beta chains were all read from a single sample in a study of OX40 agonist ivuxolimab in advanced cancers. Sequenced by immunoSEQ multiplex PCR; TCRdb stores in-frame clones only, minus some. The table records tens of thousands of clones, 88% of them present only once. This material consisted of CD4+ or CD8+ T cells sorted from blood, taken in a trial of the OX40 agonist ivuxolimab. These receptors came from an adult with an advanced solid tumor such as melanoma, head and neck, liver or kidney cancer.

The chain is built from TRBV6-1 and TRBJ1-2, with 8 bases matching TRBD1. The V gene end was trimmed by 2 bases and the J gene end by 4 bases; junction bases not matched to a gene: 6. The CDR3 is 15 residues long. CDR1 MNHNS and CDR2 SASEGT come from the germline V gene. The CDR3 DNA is TGTGCCAGCAGTGAAAGTCAGGGGGCGATCTATGGCTACACCTTC. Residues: CASSESQGAIYGYTF.

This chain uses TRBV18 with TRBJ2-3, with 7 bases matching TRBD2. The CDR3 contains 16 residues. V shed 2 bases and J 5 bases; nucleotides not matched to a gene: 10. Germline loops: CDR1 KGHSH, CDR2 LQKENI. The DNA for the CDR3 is TGTGCCAGCTCACCAGTCTCCAGCGGGGTCGGAGATACGCAGTATTTT. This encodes CASSPVSSGVGDTQYF. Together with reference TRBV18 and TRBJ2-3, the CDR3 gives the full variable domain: NAGVMQNPRHLVRRRGQEARLRCSPMKGHSHVYWYRQLPEEGLKFMVYLQKENIIDESGMPKERFSAEFPKEGPSILRIQQVVRGDSAAYFCASSPVSSGVGDTQYFGPGTRLTVL.

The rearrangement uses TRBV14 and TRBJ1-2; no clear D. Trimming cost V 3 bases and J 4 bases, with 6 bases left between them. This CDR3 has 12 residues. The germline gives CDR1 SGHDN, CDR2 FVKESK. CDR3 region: CASSQGAYGYTF. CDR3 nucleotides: TGTGCCAGCAGCCAGGGTGCCTATGGCTACACCTTC.

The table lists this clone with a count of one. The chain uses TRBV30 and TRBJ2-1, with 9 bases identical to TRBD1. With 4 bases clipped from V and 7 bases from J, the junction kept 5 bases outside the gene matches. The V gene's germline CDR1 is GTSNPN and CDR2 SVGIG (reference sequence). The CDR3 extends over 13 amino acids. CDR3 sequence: CAWNPGTGNEQFF. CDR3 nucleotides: TGTGCCTGGAATCCCGGGACAGGGAATGAGCAGTTCTTC.

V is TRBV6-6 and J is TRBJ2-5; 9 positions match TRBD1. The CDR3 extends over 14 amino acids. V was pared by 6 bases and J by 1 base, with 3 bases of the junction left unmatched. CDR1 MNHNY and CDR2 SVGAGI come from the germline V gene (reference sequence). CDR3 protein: CASSKGQGQETQYF. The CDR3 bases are TGTGCCAGCAGCAAGGGACAGGGCCAAGAGACCCAGTACTTC.

In DNA form, the CDR3 reads TGTGCCAGCTTTCGGGACAGGGACTCTGGAAACACCATATATTTT. Its translation: CASFRDRDSGNTIYF. This chain connects TRBV6-1 to TRBJ1-3; TRBD1 matches 9 bases. CDR3 length: 15 residues. CDR1 is MNHNS and CDR2 is SASEGT in the germline V gene. V was clipped by 8 bases and J by 0 bases; unmatched bases: 5.

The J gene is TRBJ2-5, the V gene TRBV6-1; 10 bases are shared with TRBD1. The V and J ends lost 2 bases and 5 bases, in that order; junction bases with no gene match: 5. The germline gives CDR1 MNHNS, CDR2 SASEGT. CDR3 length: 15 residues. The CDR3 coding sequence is TGTGCCAGCAGTGAAAGAGACAGGGGGCGGGAGACCCAGTACTTC. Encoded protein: CASSERDRGRETQYF.

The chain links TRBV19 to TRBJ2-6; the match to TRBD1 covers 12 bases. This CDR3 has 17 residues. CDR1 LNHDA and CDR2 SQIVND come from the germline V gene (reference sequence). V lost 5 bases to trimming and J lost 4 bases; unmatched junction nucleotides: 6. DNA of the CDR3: TGTGCCAGTAGTTCACGGGACAGGGGGCTCGGGGCCAACGTCCTGACTTTC. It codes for CASSSRDRGLGANVLTF.

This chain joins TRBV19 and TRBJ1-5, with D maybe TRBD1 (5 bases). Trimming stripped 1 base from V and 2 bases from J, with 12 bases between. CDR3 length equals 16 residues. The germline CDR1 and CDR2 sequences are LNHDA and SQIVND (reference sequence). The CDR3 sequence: CASSIGTPGGNQPQHF. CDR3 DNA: TGTGCCAGTAGTATAGGAACCCCGGGGGGCAATCAGCCCCAGCATTTT.

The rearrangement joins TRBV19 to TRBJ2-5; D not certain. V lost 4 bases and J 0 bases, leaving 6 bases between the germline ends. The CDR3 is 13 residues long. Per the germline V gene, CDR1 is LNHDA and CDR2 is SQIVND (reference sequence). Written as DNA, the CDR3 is TGTGCCAGTAGTAAGCGCAACCAAGAGACCCAGTACTTC. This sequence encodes CASSKRNQETQYF. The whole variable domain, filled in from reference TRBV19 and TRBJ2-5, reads DGGITQSPKYLFRKEGQNVTLSCEQNLNHDAMYWYRQDPGQGLRLIYYSQIVNDFQKGDIAEGYSVSREKKESFPLTVTSAQKNPTAFYLCASSKRNQETQYFGPGTRLLVL.

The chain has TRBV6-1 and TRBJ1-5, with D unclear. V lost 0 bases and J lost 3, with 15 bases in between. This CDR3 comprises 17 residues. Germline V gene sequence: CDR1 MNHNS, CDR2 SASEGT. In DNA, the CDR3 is TGTGCCAGCAGTGAAGCGCCGGGGTCCCTTTACAATCAGCCCCAGCATTTT. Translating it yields CASSEAPGSLYNQPQHF.

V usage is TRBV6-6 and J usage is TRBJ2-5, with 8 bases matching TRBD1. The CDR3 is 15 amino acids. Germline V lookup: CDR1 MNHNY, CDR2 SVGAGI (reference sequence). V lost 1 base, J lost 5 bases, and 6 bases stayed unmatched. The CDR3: CASSYLDRDIETQYF. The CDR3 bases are TGTGCCAGCAGTTACTTGGACAGGGATATCGAGACCCAGTACTTC.

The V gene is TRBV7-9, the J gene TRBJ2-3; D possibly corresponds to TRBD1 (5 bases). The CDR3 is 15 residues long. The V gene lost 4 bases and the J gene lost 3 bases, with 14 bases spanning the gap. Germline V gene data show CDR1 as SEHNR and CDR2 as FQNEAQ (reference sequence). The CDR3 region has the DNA TGTGCCAGCAGCTCTTTGATCAGGGAAACAGATACGCAGTATTTT. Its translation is CASSSLIRETDTQYF.

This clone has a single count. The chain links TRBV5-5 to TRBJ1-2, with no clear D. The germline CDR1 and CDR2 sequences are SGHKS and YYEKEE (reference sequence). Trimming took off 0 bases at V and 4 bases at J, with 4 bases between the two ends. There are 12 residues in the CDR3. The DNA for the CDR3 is TGTGCCAGCAGCTTGGAGACCTATGGCTACACCTTC. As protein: CASSLETYGYTF.

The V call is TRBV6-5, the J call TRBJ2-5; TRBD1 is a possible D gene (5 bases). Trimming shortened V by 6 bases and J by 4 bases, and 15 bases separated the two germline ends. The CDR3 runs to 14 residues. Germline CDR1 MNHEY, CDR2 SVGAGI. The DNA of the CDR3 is TGTGCCAGCAGACCTGACAGACCCCCAGAGACCCAGTACTTC. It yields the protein CASRPDRPPETQYF.

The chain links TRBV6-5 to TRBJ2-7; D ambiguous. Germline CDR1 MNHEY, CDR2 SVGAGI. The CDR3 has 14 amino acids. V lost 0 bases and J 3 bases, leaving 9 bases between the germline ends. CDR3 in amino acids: CASSYSETLYEQYF. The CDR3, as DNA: TGTGCCAGCAGTTACTCCGAGACCCTCTACGAGCAGTACTTC.

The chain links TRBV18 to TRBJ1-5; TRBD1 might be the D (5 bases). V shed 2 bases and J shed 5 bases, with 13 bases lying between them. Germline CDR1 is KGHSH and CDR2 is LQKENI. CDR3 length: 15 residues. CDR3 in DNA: TGTGCCAGCTCACCAGGGGGTACGCTAGATCAGCCCCAGCATTTT. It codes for CASSPGGTLDQPQHF.

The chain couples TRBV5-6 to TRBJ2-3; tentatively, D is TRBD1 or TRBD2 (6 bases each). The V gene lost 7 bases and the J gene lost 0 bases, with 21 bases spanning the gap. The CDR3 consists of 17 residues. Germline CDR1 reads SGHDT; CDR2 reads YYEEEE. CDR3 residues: CASAMWGAGYSTDTQYF. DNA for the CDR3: TGTGCCAGCGCCATGTGGGGGGCGGGTTATAGCACAGATACGCAGTATTTT.

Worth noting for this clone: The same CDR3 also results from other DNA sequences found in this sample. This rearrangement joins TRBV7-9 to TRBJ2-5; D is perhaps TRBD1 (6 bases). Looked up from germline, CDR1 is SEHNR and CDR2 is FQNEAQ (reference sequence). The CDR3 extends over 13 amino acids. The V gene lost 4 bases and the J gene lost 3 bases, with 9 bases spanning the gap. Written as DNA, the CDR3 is TGTGCCAGCAGCTCTTCAGGGGAAGAGACCCAGTACTTC. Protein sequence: CASSSSGEETQYF. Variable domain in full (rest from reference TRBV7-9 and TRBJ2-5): DTGVSQNPRHKITKRGQNVTFRCDPISEHNRLYWYRQTLGQGPEFLTYFQNEAQLEKSRLLSDRFSAERPKGSFSTLEIQRTEQGDSAMYLCASSSSGEETQYFGPGTRLLVL.

The CDR3 region has the DNA TGTGCCAGCAGCGTGGGACTAGCGGGAGGGCATGAGCAGTTCTTC. Protein product: CASSVGLAGGHEQFF. This sequence joins TRBV9 and TRBJ2-1; 16 positions match TRBD2. Germline trimming cut 2 bases from V and 8 bases from J; bases unmatched to any gene: 1. Germline CDR1 is SGDLS and CDR2 is YYNGEE. This CDR3 contains 15 residues.

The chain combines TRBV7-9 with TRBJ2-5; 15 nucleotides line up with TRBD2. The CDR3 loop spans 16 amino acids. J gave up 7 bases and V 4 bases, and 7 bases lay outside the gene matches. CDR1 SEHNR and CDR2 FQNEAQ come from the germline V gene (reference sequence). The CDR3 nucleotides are TGTGCCAGCAGCTCGGGACTAGCGGGGGGTCCGGGGACCCAGTACTTC. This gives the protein CASSSGLAGGPGTQYF.

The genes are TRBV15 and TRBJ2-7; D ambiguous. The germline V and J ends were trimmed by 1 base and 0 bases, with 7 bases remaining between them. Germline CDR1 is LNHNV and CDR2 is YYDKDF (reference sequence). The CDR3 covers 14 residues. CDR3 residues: CATSRVSSSYEQYF. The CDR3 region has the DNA TGTGCCACCAGCAGAGTTAGTAGCTCCTACGAGCAGTACTTC.

The CDR3 region has the DNA TGTGCCAGCAGCTTAGGCGGGGGTCTACAAGAGACCCAGTACTTC. As protein: CASSLGGGLQETQYF. This sequence joins TRBV7-6 and TRBJ2-5; 7 positions match TRBD2. In germline, CDR1 is SGHVS, CDR2 FNYEAQ. This CDR3 contains 15 residues. Trimming at V came to 1 base and at J to 2 bases, leaving 4 bases not matched to a gene.

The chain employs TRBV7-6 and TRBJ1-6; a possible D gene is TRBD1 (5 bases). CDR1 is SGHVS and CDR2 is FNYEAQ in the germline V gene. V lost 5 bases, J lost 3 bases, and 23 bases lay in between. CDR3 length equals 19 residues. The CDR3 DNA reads TGTGCCAGCAGCCGCTACCCCCCCGGACGCGACAGCTATAATTCACCCCTCCACTTT. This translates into CASSRYPPGRDSYNSPLHF.

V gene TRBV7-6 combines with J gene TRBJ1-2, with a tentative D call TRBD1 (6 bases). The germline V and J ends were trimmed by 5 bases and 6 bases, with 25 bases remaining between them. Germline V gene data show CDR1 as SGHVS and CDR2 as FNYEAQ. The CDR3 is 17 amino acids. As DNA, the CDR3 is TGTGCCAGCAGCAGAACCGGGACACAAACTTCCCTCGATGGCTACACCTTC. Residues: CASSRTGTQTSLDGYTF.

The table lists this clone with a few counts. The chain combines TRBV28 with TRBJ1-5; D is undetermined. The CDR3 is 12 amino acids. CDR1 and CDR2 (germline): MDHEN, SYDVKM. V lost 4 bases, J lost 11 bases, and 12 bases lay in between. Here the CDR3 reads CASSSYPGTQHF. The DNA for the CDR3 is TGTGCCAGCAGTTCCTATCCCGGGACCCAGCATTTT.

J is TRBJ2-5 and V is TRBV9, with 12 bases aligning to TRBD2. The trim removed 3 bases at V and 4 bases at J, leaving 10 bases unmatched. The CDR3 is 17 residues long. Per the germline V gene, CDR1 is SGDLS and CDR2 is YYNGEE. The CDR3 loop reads CASSATSGRTLGETQYF. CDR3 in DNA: TGTGCCAGCAGCGCCACTAGCGGGAGGACATTGGGAGAGACCCAGTACTTC.